This T cell receptor beta chain derives from a study of T cells in Graves' hyperthyroidism and ophthalmopathy. This clonotype has more than one count but fewer than ten. No antigen is known for it. Trimming pared 2 bases from V and 1 base from J, leaving 12 bases between. The germline gives CDR1 MNHEY, CDR2 SVGAGI. This CDR3 region has 16 residues. Study results and limitations: Also found in blood were most expanded thyroid clonotypes above 0.001.

These patients, aged 18 to 65, had recently diagnosed hyperthyroidism lasting under 2 months. The study left out patients who had uncontrolled infection, other autoimmune disease, pregnancy or lactation. The study based diagnoses on clinical symptoms, serum thyroxine and TRAb, thyroid ultrasound and orbital computed tomography. TCR beta CDR3 regions were amplified from RNA. The HTBI primer set was used in a first-round RT-PCR of the TCR CDR3. A single record per CDR3 protein comes from TCRdb applying MiXCR to the multiplex PCR reads. The table lists under 550,000 distinct CDR3 sequences, approximately 14% of them singletons.

The chain is built from TRBV6-5 and TRBJ2-1; TRBD2 is a possible D gene (6 bases). Material: blood. The TCR sequence derives from a woman aged 18-29 years with Graves' hyperthyroidism. The CDR3 coding sequence is TGTGCCAGCAGTTACCCCGGGACTCTGTCCTACAATGAGCAGTTCTTC. Protein product: CASSYPGTLSYNEQFF.